This T cell receptor beta chain was captured in a study of early T cells in non-severe SARS-CoV-2 infection. Germline V gene data show CDR1 as ENHRY and CDR2 as SYGVKD. Trimming stripped 10 bases from V and 7 bases from J, with 17 bases between. The CDR3 spans 13 residues. TCRdb itself ran the 5' RACE reads through MiXCR, one entry per CDR3 protein. The sample includes about 45,000 distinct CDR3 sequences, about 9.9% of them seen just once. V gene TRBV10-3 combines with J gene TRBJ2-1; unclear D gene. Sequenced material: whole blood. This clonotype was obtained from an adult who was a healthcare worker with PCR-confirmed SARS-CoV-2 infection or an uninfected control (not recorded which). The CDR3 DNA reads TGTGCCACCCGTGTTGGGGTCGCGAATGAGCAGTTCTTC. Translating it yields CATRVGVANEQFF.